The sequence of this T cell receptor (beta chain) was determined in a study of OX40 agonist ivuxolimab in advanced cancers. The wider study: Patients were around 83% male with ages roughly 20 to 80, mean about 60. Three patients responded partially, comprising one with hepatocellular carcinoma and two with cutaneous melanoma.

This CDR3 has 15 residues. Germline V gene data show CDR1 as SGHTA and CDR2 as FQGNSA. Trimming removed 4 bases from V and 2 bases from J; junction bases left unmatched: 5. TCRdb's copy holds only in-frame clones and misses some; the assay was immunoSEQ multiplex PCR. This sample has approximately 100,000 clones, with about nine tenths found just once. Study-level findings and limits: Among expanded peripheral T cells, antigen specificity went undetermined. Averaged across samples, CD8+ T cells carried more expanded clones than CD4+ did.

This clone was seen at least ten times. The target antigen is unknown. This chain joins TRBV7-2 and TRBJ1-3, with 7 bases that match TRBD1. The clonotype comes from an adult with an advanced solid tumor such as melanoma, head and neck, liver or kidney cancer. Sequencing was performed on CD4+ or CD8+ T cells sorted from blood, taken in a trial of the OX40 agonist ivuxolimab. The CDR3 sequence is CASSWGTETGNTIYF. Written as DNA, the CDR3 is TGTGCCAGCAGCTGGGGGACAGAAACTGGAAACACCATATATTTT.